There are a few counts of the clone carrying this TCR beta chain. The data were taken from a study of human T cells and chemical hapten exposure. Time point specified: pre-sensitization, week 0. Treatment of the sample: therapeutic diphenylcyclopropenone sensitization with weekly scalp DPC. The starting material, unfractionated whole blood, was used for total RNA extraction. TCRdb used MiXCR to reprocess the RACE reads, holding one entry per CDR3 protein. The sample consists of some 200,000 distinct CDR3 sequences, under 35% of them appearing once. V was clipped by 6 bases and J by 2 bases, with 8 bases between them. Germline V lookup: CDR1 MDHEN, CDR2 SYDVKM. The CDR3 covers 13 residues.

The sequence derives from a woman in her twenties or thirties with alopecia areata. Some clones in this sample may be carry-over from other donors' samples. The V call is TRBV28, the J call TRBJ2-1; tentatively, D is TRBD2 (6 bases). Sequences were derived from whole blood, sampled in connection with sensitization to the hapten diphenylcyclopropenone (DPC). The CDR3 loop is CASRGGTYNEQFF. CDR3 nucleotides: TGTGCCAGCAGGGGGGGAACCTACAATGAGCAGTTCTTC.